This T cell receptor (beta chain) was identified in a study of T cell repertoires in cytomegalovirus infection. Concerning this clonotype: This clone may be a read error of a much larger clone one base away.

V was trimmed by 1 base and J by 9 bases, leaving 7 bases between them. Germline lookup yields CDR1 SGHTA and CDR2 FQGNSA. This CDR3 contains 12 residues. One entry per CDR3 protein results from TCRdb running MiXCR on the reads. The data contain roughly 190,000 distinct CDR3 sequences, roughly 9.8% of them singletons. The clonotype was recovered from a human donor in good health (CMV status not recorded). Some clones in this sample may be carry-over from other donors' samples. This chain uses TRBV7-2 with TRBJ2-1, with D unclear. Source material: PBMCs. The CDR3 region is CASSLGKFEQFF. CDR3 DNA: TGTGCCAGCAGCTTAGGTAAGTTTGAGCAGTTCTTC. Variable domain in full (rest from reference TRBV7-2 and TRBJ2-1): GAGVSQSPSNKVTEKGKDVELRCDPISGHTALYWYRQSLGQGLEFLIYFQGNSAPDKSGLPSDRFSAERTGGSVSTLTIQRTQQEDSAVYLCASSLGKFEQFFGPGTRLTVL.